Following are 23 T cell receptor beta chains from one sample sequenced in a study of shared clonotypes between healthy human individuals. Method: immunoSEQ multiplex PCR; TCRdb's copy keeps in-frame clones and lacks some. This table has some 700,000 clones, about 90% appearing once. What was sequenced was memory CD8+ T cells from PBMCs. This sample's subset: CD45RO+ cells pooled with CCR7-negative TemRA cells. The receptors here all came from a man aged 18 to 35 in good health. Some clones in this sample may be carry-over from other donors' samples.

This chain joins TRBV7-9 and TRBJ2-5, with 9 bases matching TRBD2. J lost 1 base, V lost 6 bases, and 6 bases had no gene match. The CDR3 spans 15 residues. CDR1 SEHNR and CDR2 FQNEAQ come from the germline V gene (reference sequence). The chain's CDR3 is CASSGLAGFQETQYF. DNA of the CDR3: TGTGCCAGCAGTGGTCTAGCGGGGTTCCAAGAGACCCAGTACTTC.

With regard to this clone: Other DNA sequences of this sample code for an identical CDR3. For the CDR3, the DNA is TGTGCCAGTAGTAGTCGGGATCGGGATACGCAGTATTTT. It is translated as CASSSRDRDTQYF. The chain employs TRBV19 and TRBJ2-3, with D possibly being TRBD2 (5 bases). Germline V gene lookup returns CDR1 LNHDA and CDR2 SQIVND (reference sequence). V was pared by 4 bases and J by 6 bases, with 11 bases between. The CDR3 has 13 amino acids.

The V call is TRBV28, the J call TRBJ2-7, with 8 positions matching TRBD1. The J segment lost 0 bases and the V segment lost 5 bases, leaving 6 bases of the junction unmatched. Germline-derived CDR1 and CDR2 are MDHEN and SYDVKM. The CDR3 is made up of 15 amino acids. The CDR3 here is CASSPPGQDSYEQYF. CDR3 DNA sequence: TGTGCCAGCAGTCCACCGGGACAGGACTCCTACGAGCAGTACTTC.

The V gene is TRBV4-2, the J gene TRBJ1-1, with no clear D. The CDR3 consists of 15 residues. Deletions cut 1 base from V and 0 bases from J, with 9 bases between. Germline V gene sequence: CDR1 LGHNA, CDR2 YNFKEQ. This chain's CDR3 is CASSQVAGMNTEAFF. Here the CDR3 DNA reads TGTGCCAGCAGCCAAGTTGCGGGAATGAACACTGAAGCTTTCTTT.

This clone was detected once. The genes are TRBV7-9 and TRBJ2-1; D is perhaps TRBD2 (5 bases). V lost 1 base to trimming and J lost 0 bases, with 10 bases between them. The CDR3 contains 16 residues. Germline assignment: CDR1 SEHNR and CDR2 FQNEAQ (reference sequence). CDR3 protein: CASSLVGSGSYNEQFF. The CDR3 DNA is TGTGCCAGCAGCTTAGTGGGCAGCGGCTCCTACAATGAGCAGTTCTTC.

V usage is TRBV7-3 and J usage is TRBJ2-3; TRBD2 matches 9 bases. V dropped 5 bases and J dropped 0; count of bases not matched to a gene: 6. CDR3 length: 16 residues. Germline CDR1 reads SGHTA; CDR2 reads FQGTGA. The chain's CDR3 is CASSRTSASSTDTQYF. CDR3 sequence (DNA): TGTGCCAGCAGCAGGACTAGCGCCTCTAGCACAGATACGCAGTATTTT.

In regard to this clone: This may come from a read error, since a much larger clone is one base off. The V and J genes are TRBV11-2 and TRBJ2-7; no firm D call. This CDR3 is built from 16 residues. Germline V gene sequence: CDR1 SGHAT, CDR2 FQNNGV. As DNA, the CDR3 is TGTGCCAGCAGCTTAGAGGCGGCGGAATTCTCCTACGGGCAGTACTTC. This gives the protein CASSLEAAEFSYGQYF.

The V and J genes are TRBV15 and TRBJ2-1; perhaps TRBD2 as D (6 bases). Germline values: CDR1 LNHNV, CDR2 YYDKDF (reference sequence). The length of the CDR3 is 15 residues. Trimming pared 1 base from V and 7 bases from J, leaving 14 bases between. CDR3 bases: TGTGCCACCAGCAGAGCGGGAGACGGGCTGAATGAGCAGTTCTTC. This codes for CATSRAGDGLNEQFF.

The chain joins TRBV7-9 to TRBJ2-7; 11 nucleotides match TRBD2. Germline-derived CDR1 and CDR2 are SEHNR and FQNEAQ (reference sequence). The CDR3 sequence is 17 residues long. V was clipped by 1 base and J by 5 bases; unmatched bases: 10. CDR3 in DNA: TGTGCCAGCAGCTTAGGAGTAGCGGGAGGGTTTCGGGACGAGCAGTACTTC. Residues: CASSLGVAGGFRDEQYF.

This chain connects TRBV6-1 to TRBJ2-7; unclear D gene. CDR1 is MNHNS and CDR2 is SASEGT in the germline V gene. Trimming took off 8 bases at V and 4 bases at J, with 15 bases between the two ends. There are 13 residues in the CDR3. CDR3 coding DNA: TGTGCCAGCCCCAGAACCCGACCTTACGAGCAGTACTTC. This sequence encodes CASPRTRPYEQYF.

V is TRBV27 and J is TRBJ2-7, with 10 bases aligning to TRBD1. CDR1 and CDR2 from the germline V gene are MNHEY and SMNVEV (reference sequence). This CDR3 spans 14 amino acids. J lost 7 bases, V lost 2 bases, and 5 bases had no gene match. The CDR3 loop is CASSLAGTGVEQYF. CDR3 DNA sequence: TGTGCCAGCAGTTTAGCAGGGACAGGGGTTGAGCAGTACTTC.

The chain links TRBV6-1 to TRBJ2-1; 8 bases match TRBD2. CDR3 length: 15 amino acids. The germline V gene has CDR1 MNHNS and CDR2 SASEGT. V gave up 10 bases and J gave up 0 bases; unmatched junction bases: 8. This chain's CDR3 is CATSLAVSSYNEQFF. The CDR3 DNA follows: TGTGCCACCTCACTAGCGGTCAGCTCCTACAATGAGCAGTTCTTC.

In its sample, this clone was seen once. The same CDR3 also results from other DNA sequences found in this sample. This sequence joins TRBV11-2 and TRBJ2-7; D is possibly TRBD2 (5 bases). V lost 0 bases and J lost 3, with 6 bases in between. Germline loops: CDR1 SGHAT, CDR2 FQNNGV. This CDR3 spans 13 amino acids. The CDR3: CASSLERDYEQYF. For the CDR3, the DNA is TGTGCCAGCAGCTTAGAGAGGGACTACGAGCAGTACTTC.

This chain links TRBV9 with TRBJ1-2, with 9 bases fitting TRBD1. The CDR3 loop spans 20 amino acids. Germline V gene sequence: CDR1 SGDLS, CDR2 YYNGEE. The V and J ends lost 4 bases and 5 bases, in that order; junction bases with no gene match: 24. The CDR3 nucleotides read TGTGCCAGCAGCTTACCACAGGGGGCCACGGGTACAGGGGGTCCGTATGGCTACACCTTC. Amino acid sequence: CASSLPQGATGTGGPYGYTF.

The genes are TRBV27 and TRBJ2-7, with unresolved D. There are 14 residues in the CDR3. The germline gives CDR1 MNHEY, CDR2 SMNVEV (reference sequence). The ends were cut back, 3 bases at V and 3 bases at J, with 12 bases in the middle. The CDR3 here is CASSLEPPFYEQYF. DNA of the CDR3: TGTGCCAGCAGTTTGGAGCCCCCTTTCTACGAGCAGTACTTC.

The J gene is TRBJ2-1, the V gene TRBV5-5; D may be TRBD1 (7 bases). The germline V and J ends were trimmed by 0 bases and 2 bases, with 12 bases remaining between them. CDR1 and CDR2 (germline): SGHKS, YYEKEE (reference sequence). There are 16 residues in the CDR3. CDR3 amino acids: CASSLGRDSPYNEQFF. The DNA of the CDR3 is TGTGCCAGCAGCTTGGGGCGGGACAGTCCCTACAATGAGCAGTTCTTC.

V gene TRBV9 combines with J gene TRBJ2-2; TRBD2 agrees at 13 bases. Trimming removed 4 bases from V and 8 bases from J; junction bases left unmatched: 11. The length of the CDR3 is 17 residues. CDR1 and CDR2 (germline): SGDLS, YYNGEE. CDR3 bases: TGTGCCAGCAGCATTCAAACTAGCGGGAGGGCGTATGGGGAGCTGTTTTTT. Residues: CASSIQTSGRAYGELFF.

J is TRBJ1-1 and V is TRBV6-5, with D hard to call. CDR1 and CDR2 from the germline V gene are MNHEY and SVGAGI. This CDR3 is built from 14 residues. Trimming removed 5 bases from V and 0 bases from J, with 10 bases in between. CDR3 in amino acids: CASSARVLNTEAFF. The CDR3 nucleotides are TGTGCCAGCAGTGCTCGGGTTTTGAACACTGAAGCTTTCTTT.

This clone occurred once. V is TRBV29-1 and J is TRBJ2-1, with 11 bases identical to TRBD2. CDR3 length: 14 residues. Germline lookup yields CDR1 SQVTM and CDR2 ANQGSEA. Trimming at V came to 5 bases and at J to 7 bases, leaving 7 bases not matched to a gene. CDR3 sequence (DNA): TGCAGCGTTCTTAGCGGGAGGGCCGCAAATGAGCAGTTCTTC. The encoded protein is CSVLSGRAANEQFF.

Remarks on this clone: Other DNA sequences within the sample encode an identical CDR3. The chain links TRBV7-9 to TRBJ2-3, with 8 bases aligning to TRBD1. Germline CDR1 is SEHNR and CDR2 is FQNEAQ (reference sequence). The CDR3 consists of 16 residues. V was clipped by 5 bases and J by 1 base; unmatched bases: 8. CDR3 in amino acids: CASSPRQGSGTDTQYF. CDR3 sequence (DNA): TGTGCCAGCAGCCCCCGACAGGGGTCCGGCACAGATACGCAGTATTTT.

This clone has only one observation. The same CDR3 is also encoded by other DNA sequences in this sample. The DNA for the CDR3 is TGTGCCAGCAGTGGACAACCCTACGAGCAGTACTTC. Its protein is CASSGQPYEQYF. The chain links TRBV27 to TRBJ2-7; D possibly corresponds to TRBD1 (5 bases). Trimming stripped 5 bases from V and 2 bases from J, with 7 bases between. Germline CDR1 and CDR2: MNHEY and SMNVEV (reference sequence). CDR3 length equals 12 residues.

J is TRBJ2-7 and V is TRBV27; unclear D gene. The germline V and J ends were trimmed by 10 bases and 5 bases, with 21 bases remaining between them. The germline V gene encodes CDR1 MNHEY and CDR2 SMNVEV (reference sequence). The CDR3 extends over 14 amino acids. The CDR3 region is CATGPRGVPNEQYF. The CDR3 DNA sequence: TGTGCCACCGGCCCTCGTGGGGTCCCGAACGAGCAGTACTTC.

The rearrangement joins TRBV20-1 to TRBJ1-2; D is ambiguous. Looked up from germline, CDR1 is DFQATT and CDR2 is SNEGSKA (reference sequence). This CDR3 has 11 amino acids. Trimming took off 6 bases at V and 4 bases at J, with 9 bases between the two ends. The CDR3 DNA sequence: TGCAGTGCCCGTGACCTCTATGGCTACACCTTC. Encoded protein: CSARDLYGYTF.